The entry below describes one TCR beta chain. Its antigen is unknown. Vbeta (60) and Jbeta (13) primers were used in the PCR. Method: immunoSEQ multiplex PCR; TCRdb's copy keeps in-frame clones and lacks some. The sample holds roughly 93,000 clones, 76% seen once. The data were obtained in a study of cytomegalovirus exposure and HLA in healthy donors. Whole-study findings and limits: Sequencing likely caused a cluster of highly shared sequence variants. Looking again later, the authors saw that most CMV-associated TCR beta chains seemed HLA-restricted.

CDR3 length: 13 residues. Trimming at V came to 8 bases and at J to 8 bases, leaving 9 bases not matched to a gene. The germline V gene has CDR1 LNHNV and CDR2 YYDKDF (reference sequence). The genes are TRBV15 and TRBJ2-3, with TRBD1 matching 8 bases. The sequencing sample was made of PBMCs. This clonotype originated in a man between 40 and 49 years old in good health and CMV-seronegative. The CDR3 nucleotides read TGTGCCACCTTTGGCGCAGGGGGCGCTACGCAGTATTTT. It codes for CATFGAGGATQYF.